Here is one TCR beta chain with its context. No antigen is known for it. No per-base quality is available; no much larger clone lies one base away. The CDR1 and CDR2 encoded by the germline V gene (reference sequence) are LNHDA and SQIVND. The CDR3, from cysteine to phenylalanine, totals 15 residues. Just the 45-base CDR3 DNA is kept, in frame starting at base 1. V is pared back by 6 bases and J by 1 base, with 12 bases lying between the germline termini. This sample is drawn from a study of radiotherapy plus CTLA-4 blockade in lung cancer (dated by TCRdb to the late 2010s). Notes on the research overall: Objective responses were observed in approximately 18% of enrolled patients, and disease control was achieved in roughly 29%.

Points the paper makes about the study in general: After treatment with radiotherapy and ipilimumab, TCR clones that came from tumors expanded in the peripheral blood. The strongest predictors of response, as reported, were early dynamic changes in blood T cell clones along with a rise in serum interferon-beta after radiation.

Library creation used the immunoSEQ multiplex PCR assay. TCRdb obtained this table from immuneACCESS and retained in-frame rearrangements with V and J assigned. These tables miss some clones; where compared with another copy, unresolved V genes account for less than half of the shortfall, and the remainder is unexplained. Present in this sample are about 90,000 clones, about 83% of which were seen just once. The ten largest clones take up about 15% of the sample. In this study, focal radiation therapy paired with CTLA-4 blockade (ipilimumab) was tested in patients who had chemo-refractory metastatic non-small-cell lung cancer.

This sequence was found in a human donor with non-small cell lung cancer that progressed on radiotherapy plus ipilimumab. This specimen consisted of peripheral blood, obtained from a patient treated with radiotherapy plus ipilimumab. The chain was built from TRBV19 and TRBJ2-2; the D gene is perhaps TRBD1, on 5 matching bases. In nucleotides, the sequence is TGTGCCAGTAGGGACACTGATATGAACACCGGGGAGCTGTTTTTT. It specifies CASRDTDMNTGELFF. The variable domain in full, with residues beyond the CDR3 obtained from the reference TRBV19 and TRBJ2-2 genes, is DGGITQSPKYLFRKEGQNVTLSCEQNLNHDAMYWYRQDPGQGLRLIYYSQIVNDFQKGDIAEGYSVSREKKESFPLTVTSAQKNPTAFYLCASRDTDMNTGELFFGEGSRLTVL.